These 26 T cell receptor beta chains originate from one sample sequenced in a study of blood T cell repertoires in COVID-19. Clones were sequenced by immunoSEQ multiplex PCR, and TCRdb holds only the in-frame ones, with some missing. Among about 150,000 clones listed, about 85% were seen once. Source material: peripheral blood. The receptors derive from a man aged 60 to 75 with COVID-19, enrolled during active disease.

The chain recombines TRBV6-5 with TRBJ1-6, with 7 bases identical to TRBD1. With V trimmed by 5 bases and J by 14 bases, 12 bases remained unmatched. CDR3 size: 14 residues. Germline V gene sequence: CDR1 MNHEY, CDR2 SVGAGI. The DNA of the CDR3 is TGTGCCAGCAGTAACCTACAGGGGAGGAGGGCCCTCCACTTT. Its protein is CASSNLQGRRALHF.

This chain connects TRBV18 to TRBJ2-3; D unresolved. The V and J ends lost 1 base and 4 bases respectively, with 6 bases between them. The germline V gene encodes CDR1 KGHSH and CDR2 LQKENI. The CDR3 contains 13 residues. CDR3 DNA sequence: TGTGCCAGCTCACCACGAGGCCCAGATACGCAGTATTTT. Amino acids: CASSPRGPDTQYF.

The chain recombines TRBV3-1 (or the pseudogene TRBV3-2) with TRBJ1-2; 9 bases fit TRBD1. V shed 2 bases and J 6 bases; nucleotides not matched to a gene: 10. The CDR3 totals 16 residues. Germline CDR1 is LGHDT and CDR2 is YNNKEL (reference sequence). CDR3 DNA sequence: TGTGCCAGCAGCCAAATATCCGGACAGGGGCGGAATGGCTACACCTTC. Its translation is CASSQISGQGRNGYTF.

The chain combines TRBV28 with TRBJ1-1; D not resolved. There are 13 residues in the CDR3. Germline loops: CDR1 MDHEN, CDR2 SYDVKM. Trimming stripped 6 bases from V and 1 base from J, with 9 bases between. The CDR3 DNA reads as TGTGCCAGCAGCTTACGGGGGAACACTGAAGCTTTCTTT. Translated, it gives CASSLRGNTEAFF.

This clone appeared a single time. The chain is built from TRBV6-2 or TRBV6-3 and TRBJ2-1; D is uncertain. Germline-derived CDR1 and CDR2 are MNHEY and SVGEGT. The CDR3 is made up of 14 amino acids. Trimming shortened V by 3 bases and J by 5 bases, and 11 bases separated the two germline ends. CDR3 sequence: CASSYLVRDNEQFF. The CDR3 DNA is TGTGCCAGCAGTTATCTAGTACGGGACAATGAGCAGTTCTTC.

The rearrangement uses TRBV12-5 and TRBJ2-1; D might be TRBD2 (6 bases). Germline CDR1 LGHNT, CDR2 FRNRAP. The CDR3 length is 14 residues. Deletions cut 6 bases from V and 1 base from J, with 10 bases between. The CDR3 coding sequence is TGTGCTAGTGGACTCGGGGGTTCCTACAATGAGCAGTTCTTC. This sequence encodes CASGLGGSYNEQFF.

The J gene is TRBJ1-6, the V gene TRBV11-1; 7 bases are a match to TRBD1. CDR1 SGHAT and CDR2 FQDESV come from the germline V gene (reference sequence). The CDR3 extends over 14 amino acids. Losses at the gene ends were 8 bases for V and 7 bases for J; bases not matched to a gene: 8. The CDR3 DNA reads as TGTGCCAGCTCTTCTCAGGGGGGAAATTCACCCCTCCACTTT. Amino acids: CASSSQGGNSPLHF.

This clone was recorded once. The rearrangement links TRBV24-1 to TRBJ2-1; maybe TRBD2 (6 bases). Trimming left V 9 bases short and J 9 bases short, with 17 bases between. This CDR3 is built from 13 residues. In germline, CDR1 is KGHDR, CDR2 SFDVKD. DNA for the CDR3: TGTGCCACCGGGGACGGGGGAAGGATTGAGCAGTTCTTC. The encoded protein is CATGDGGRIEQFF.

V usage is TRBV7-6 and J usage is TRBJ2-6; the D gene is possibly TRBD1 (5 bases). The germline gives CDR1 SGHVS, CDR2 FNYEAQ. The germline V and J ends were trimmed by 5 bases and 1 base, with 12 bases remaining between them. CDR3 length: 16 amino acids. The CDR3 loop reads CASSTGRLSGANVLTF. In DNA, the CDR3 is TGTGCCAGCAGCACAGGACGGTTATCTGGGGCCAACGTCCTGACTTTC.

The chain uses TRBV19 and TRBJ1-2; 7 bases are shared with TRBD1. The germline V gene encodes CDR1 LNHDA and CDR2 SQIVND (reference sequence). CDR3 length: 14 residues. V was clipped by 2 bases and J by 4 bases; unmatched bases: 4. The CDR3 DNA reads TGTGCCAGTAGTATAAAACAGGGGTCCTATGGCTACACCTTC. Its protein is CASSIKQGSYGYTF.

The chain joins TRBV29-1 to TRBJ2-3, with D uncertain. The germline V gene encodes CDR1 SQVTM and CDR2 ANQGSEA. CDR3 length equals 14 residues. Trimming cost V 5 bases and J 1 base, with 13 bases left between them. CDR3 in DNA: TGCAGCGTTATCACCCCAGTTCGCACAGATACGCAGTATTTT. Protein product: CSVITPVRTDTQYF.

This clone showed up just once. This chain uses TRBV7-9 with TRBJ2-5, with TRBD2 matching over 7 bases. Looked up from germline, CDR1 is SEHNR and CDR2 is FQNEAQ (reference sequence). V gave up 5 bases and J gave up 4 bases; unmatched junction bases: 7. This CDR3 contains 14 residues. CDR3 DNA: TGTGCCAGCAGCCGCGGAGCGGGGTCAGAGACCCAGTACTTC. Amino acid sequence: CASSRGAGSETQYF.

The V call is TRBV29-1, the J call TRBJ2-3, with 8 bases matching TRBD2. This CDR3 is 12 amino acids long. CDR1 and CDR2 (germline): SQVTM, ANQGSEA. The CDR3 here is CSARGGPDTQYF. The CDR3, as DNA: TGCAGTGCCCGGGGGGGGCCAGATACGCAGTATTTT.

The chain joins TRBV7-9 to TRBJ2-7; D is undetermined. The CDR3 covers 12 residues. Germline V gene data show CDR1 as SEHNR and CDR2 as FQNEAQ (reference sequence). V was trimmed by 5 bases and J by 4 bases, leaving 9 bases between them. CDR3 region: CASSPYRYEQYF. The DNA for the CDR3 is TGTGCCAGCAGCCCCTACCGTTACGAGCAGTACTTC.

This sequence joins TRBV6-5 and TRBJ2-7; 9 bases map to TRBD1. Per germline, CDR1 MNHEY and CDR2 SVGAGI. The CDR3 is 12 amino acids. CDR3 in amino acids: CVSGQGSYEQYF. Here the CDR3 DNA reads TGTGTCTCCGGACAGGGGAGCTACGAGCAGTACTTC.

This chain connects TRBV19 to TRBJ2-5; tentatively, D is TRBD1 (6 bases). Germline V gene data show CDR1 as LNHDA and CDR2 as SQIVND (reference sequence). Trimming shortened V by 6 bases and J by 3 bases, and 14 bases separated the two germline ends. This CDR3 is 14 amino acids long. Here the CDR3 reads CASSELRGKETQYF. CDR3 sequence (DNA): TGTGCCAGTAGCGAACTAAGGGGGAAAGAGACCCAGTACTTC.

J is TRBJ2-3 and V is TRBV11-3; 7 bases agree with TRBD2. V lost 6 bases and J lost 5; bases outside the gene matches: 8. Germline V gene lookup returns CDR1 SGHNT and CDR2 YENEEA. The CDR3 runs 14 residues. The CDR3 DNA follows: TGTGCCAGCAGGTTGCGGGAGACCGGAGATACGCAGTATTTT. Residues: CASRLRETGDTQYF.

The V gene is TRBV28, the J gene TRBJ1-5; D remains ambiguous. Between the trimmed V and J ends, which lost 10 bases and 2 bases, there was a span of 9 bases. Germline CDR1 is MDHEN and CDR2 is SYDVKM. This CDR3 is built from 12 residues. CDR3 nucleotide sequence: TGTGCCATCCAAGGAGGCAATCAGCCCCAGCATTTT. Translated: CAIQGGNQPQHF.

CDR3 sequence reads: CASSLVIAFQETQYF. Here the CDR3 DNA reads TGTGCCAGCAGCTTAGTTATAGCCTTCCAAGAGACCCAGTACTTC. V gene TRBV11-2 combines with J gene TRBJ2-5, with unresolved D. Looked up from germline, CDR1 is SGHAT and CDR2 is FQNNGV. This CDR3 contains 15 residues. Trimming pared 1 base from V and 1 base from J, leaving 10 bases between.

The J gene is TRBJ2-2, the V gene TRBV19, with 7 bases aligning to TRBD1. The CDR3 covers 13 residues. V shed 5 bases and J 5 bases; nucleotides not matched to a gene: 2. CDR1 and CDR2 (germline): LNHDA, SQIVND (reference sequence). DNA of the CDR3: TGTGCCAGTAGTGTACAGGGGACCGGGGAGCTGTTTTTT. Translated, it gives CASSVQGTGELFF.

The table lists this clone with a few counts. The V gene is TRBV7-2, the J gene TRBJ1-1, with a weak D call TRBD1 (6 bases). V was trimmed by 1 base and J by 6 bases, leaving 15 bases between them. This CDR3 contains 15 residues. Germline loops: CDR1 SGHTA, CDR2 FQGNSA. The CDR3: CASSLVPQGGSEAFF. CDR3 coding DNA: TGTGCCAGCAGCTTAGTCCCACAGGGTGGGTCTGAAGCTTTCTTT.

V gene TRBV4-3 combines with J gene TRBJ2-7; 7 positions match TRBD1. Unmatched junction bases numbered 8, after V lost 0 bases and J lost 6 bases. Per germline, CDR1 LGHNA and CDR2 YSLEER. CDR3 length equals 15 residues. CDR3: CASSQDRTGAVEQYF. The CDR3 DNA reads TGCGCCAGCAGCCAAGATCGCACAGGGGCGGTCGAGCAGTACTTC.

This clone showed up just a few times. V usage is TRBV6-5 and J usage is TRBJ1-1; 8 bases map to TRBD1. The CDR3 runs 13 residues. The germline V gene encodes CDR1 MNHEY and CDR2 SVGAGI. The V and J ends lost 6 bases and 1 base, in that order; junction bases with no gene match: 1. The CDR3 DNA sequence: TGTGCCAGCAGGGACAGGGAGAACACTGAAGCTTTCTTT. Translating gives CASRDRENTEAFF.

The chain has TRBV7-9 and TRBJ2-3, with 7 nucleotides matching TRBD1. V was clipped by 2 bases and J by 2 bases; unmatched bases: 4. Germline values: CDR1 SEHNR, CDR2 FQNEAQ (reference sequence). This CDR3 has 15 residues. The CDR3 reads CASSLRDSYTDTQYF. CDR3 bases: TGTGCCAGCAGCTTACGGGACAGCTACACAGATACGCAGTATTTT.

This clone was seen a few times. The chain recombines TRBV19 with TRBJ1-2, with no clear D. There are 15 residues in the CDR3. With 4 bases removed from V and 7 bases from J, the gap between germline ends came to 19 bases. Germline V gives CDR1 LNHDA, CDR2 SQIVND (reference sequence). DNA for the CDR3: TGTGCCAGTAGTACCACGAGGGAAGGGTTCTCTGGCTACACCTTC. This translates into CASSTTREGFSGYTF. The variable domain in full, completed from reference TRBV19 and TRBJ1-2, reads DGGITQSPKYLFRKEGQNVTLSCEQNLNHDAMYWYRQDPGQGLRLIYYSQIVNDFQKGDIAEGYSVSREKKESFPLTVTSAQKNPTAFYLCASSTTREGFSGYTFGSGTRLTVV.

The genes are TRBV18 and TRBJ2-2; 12 nucleotides match TRBD2. CDR1 KGHSH and CDR2 LQKENI come from the germline V gene. The CDR3 has 16 residues. Trimming took 2 bases from V and 5 from J; bases not matched to a gene: 3. CDR3 in amino acids: CASSPKTSGRTGELFF. Here the CDR3 DNA reads TGTGCCAGCTCACCAAAAACTAGCGGGAGGACCGGGGAGCTGTTTTTT.